The clone carrying this TCR beta chain occurred many times. The germline CDR1 and CDR2 sequences are MGHRA and YSYEKL. Trimming pared 0 bases from V and 7 bases from J, leaving 7 bases between. The CDR3 is 13 amino acids. As it was prepared, the TCRbeta library received unique molecular identifiers. Using its own MiXCR run on the PCR reads, TCRdb lists one record per CDR3 protein. The sample holds 70,000 to 95,000 distinct CDR3 sequences; more than 9% are singletons and the top ten take around 13%. These data are taken from a study of T-cell reconstitution after alpha-beta-depleted transplantation in children.

The V gene is TRBV4-1, the J gene TRBJ2-1, with D uncertain. This sample comprised PBMCs from the stem cell graft donor, obtained from the stem cell graft. The clonotype originates from a human donor who donated a stem cell graft to a child with inherited bone marrow failure. CDR3 nucleotide sequence: TGCGCCAGCAGCCAAGAGAGTAGGAATGAGCAGTTCTTC. This gives the protein CASSQESRNEQFF.